These T cell receptor beta chains were read from a single sample in a study of beta chain features in type 1 diabetes. TCRdb's copy holds only in-frame clones and misses some; the assay was immunoSEQ multiplex PCR. The sample includes some 200,000 clones, about 11% seen only once; the top ten take roughly 1.3%. Sequences were obtained from central memory CD4+ T cells from blood. The source is a man aged 18 to 30 in good health. Both conserved end residues are part of each CDR3. Each record gives: V gene, J gene, CDR3 protein.

V gene: TRBV4-1; J gene: TRBJ1-2; CDR3 protein: CASRSARANYGYTF
V gene: TRBV5-4; J gene: TRBJ2-7; CDR3 protein: CASSLDRRSYEQYF
V gene: TRBV5-1; J gene: TRBJ2-3; CDR3 protein: CASSLMGDTQYF
V gene: TRBV30; J gene: TRBJ1-1; CDR3 protein: CAWSQTGFTEAFF
V gene: TRBV5-4; J gene: TRBJ2-3; CDR3 protein: CASSGGTGLSAQYF
V gene: TRBV5-8; J gene: TRBJ2-5; CDR3 protein: CASSLTGDAAETQYF
V gene: TRBV7-2; J gene: TRBJ2-7; CDR3 protein: CASRPREGSYEQYF
V gene: TRBV4-1; J gene: TRBJ2-5; CDR3 protein: CASSQEAREETQYF
V gene: TRBV9; J gene: TRBJ2-5; CDR3 protein: CASSDRTSSETQYF
V gene: TRBV2; J gene: TRBJ2-3; CDR3 protein: CASRLSTDTQYF
V gene: TRBV7-9; J gene: TRBJ2-3; CDR3 protein: CASSLRMGDLHGDTQYF
V gene: TRBV6-5; J gene: TRBJ2-7; CDR3 protein: CASSNQYEQYF
V gene: TRBV6-5; J gene: TRBJ2-5; CDR3 protein: CASSLTGGETQYF
V gene: TRBV7-9; J gene: -; CDR3 protein: CASSSRGAYEQYF
V gene: TRBV5-4; J gene: TRBJ2-3; CDR3 protein: CAAGLAESTDTQYF
V gene: TRBV29-1; J gene: TRBJ2-1; CDR3 protein: CSVGWTSGLNEQFF
V gene: TRBV5-1; J gene: TRBJ2-1; CDR3 protein: CASSLHLALYNEQFF
V gene: TRBV18; J gene: TRBJ2-7; CDR3 protein: CASSPLAGVLGEQYF
V gene: TRBV7-8; J gene: TRBJ1-5; CDR3 protein: CASSTLTGRSNQPQHF
V gene: TRBV7-6; J gene: TRBJ1-5; CDR3 protein: CASSLTGGQPQHF